Shown below are 11 T cell receptor beta chains from a single sample sequenced in a study of OX40 agonist ivuxolimab in advanced cancers. Repertoires were generated with immunoSEQ multiplex PCR, while TCRdb's copy carries only in-frame clones and drops some. The sample includes approximately 100,000 clones, over 85% of them seen just once. Sequenced material: CD4+ or CD8+ T cells sorted from blood, taken in a trial of the OX40 agonist ivuxolimab. These receptors originate from an adult with an advanced solid tumor such as melanoma, head and neck, liver or kidney cancer.

CDR3: CAWRGTGELFF. CDR3 DNA sequence: TGTGCCTGGCGGGGTACCGGGGAGCTGTTTTTT. The chain uses TRBV30 and TRBJ2-2; possibly TRBD2 for D (5 bases). Trimming took 5 bases from V and 5 from J, leaving 6 bases between them. The CDR3 runs 11 residues. In germline, CDR1 is GTSNPN, CDR2 SVGIG (reference sequence).

In DNA, the CDR3 is TGTGCCAGCAACCCGACAGGGCCCAATCAGCCCCAGCATTTT. Protein: CASNPTGPNQPQHF. V is TRBV7-8 and J is TRBJ1-5; 7 nucleotides align to TRBD1. V was pared by 7 bases and J by 3 bases, with 6 bases of the junction left unmatched. The CDR3 covers 14 residues. CDR1 is SGHVS, CDR2 FQNEAQ, per germline.

V gene TRBV5-1 combines with J gene TRBJ1-5; a weak D match, TRBD1 (5 bases). CDR1 is SGHRS, CDR2 YFSETQ, per germline. CDR3 length: 13 amino acids. V gave up 3 bases and J gave up 6 bases, with 10 bases separating them. CDR3 in amino acids: CASSYSGGQPQHF. The CDR3 bases are TGCGCCAGCAGCTACTCCGGGGGTCAGCCCCAGCATTTT.

The rearrangement joins TRBV28 to TRBJ1-1; no definite D call. Germline CDR1 and CDR2: MDHEN and SYDVKM. Trimming removed 6 bases at V and 12 bases at J, with 14 bases between. This CDR3 is 11 amino acids long. Written as DNA, the CDR3 is TGTGCCAGCAGCTCCCCTTATCCCCCTTTCTTT. Its translation is CASSSPYPPFF.

This chain joins TRBV28 and TRBJ2-1; the D gene is possibly TRBD2 (6 bases). V lost 5 bases, J lost 7 bases, and 21 bases lay in between. Germline CDR1 reads MDHEN; CDR2 reads SYDVKM. This CDR3 comprises 16 residues. CDR3 DNA sequence: TGTGCCAGCAGTCCCGGGTGGGGGGACCTATGGAATGAGCAGTTCTTC. It yields the protein CASSPGWGDLWNEQFF. Looking up the rest from reference TRBV28 and TRBJ2-1 gives the full variable domain: DVKVTQSSRYLVKRTGEKVFLECVQDMDHENMFWYRQDPGLGLRLIYFSYDVKMKEKGDIPEGYSVSREKKERFSLILESASTNQTSMYLCASSPGWGDLWNEQFFGPGTRLTVL.

This clone occurred a few times. V usage is TRBV6-1 and J usage is TRBJ1-2, with 7 bases aligning to TRBD1. The germline gives CDR1 MNHNS, CDR2 SASEGT. The junction had 3 bases not matched to a gene; V was cut back by 1 base and J by 1 base. The CDR3 has 15 amino acids. CDR3 residues: CASSEEYRGNYGYTF. The CDR3 region has the DNA TGTGCCAGCAGTGAAGAATACAGGGGTAACTATGGCTACACCTTC.

The CDR3 sequence: CASSQRVGGGALETQYF. CDR3 bases: TGTGCCAGCAGCCAACGGGTTGGCGGGGGGGCCCTAGAGACCCAGTACTTC. V and J are TRBV4-2 and TRBJ2-5; 9 nucleotides align to TRBD2. The germline CDR1 and CDR2 sequences are LGHNA and YNFKEQ. The CDR3 is 17 residues long. J gave up 4 bases and V 2 bases, and 11 bases lay outside the gene matches.

The chain recombines TRBV19 with TRBJ1-5, with 7 bases that match TRBD1. The V gene end was trimmed by 6 bases and the J gene end by 4 bases; junction bases not matched to a gene: 9. The length of the CDR3 is 15 residues. In germline, CDR1 is LNHDA, CDR2 SQIVND (reference sequence). Written as DNA, the CDR3 is TGTGCCAGTAGCAATACAGGGGCGTGGAATCAGCCCCAGCATTTT. Translated, it gives CASSNTGAWNQPQHF.

J is TRBJ2-5 and V is TRBV7-2; 11 bases fit TRBD2. This CDR3 is built from 16 residues. Germline V gene lookup returns CDR1 SGHTA and CDR2 FQGNSA. V lost 6 bases to trimming and J lost 4 bases; unmatched junction nucleotides: 10. The CDR3 protein is CASSESSGGAAETQYF. Here the CDR3 DNA reads TGTGCCAGCAGTGAAAGTAGCGGGGGGGCCGCAGAGACCCAGTACTTC.

J is TRBJ2-5 and V is TRBV10-1, with D maybe TRBD1 (5 bases). This CDR3 has 18 residues. Germline assignment: CDR1 WNHNN and CDR2 SYGVQD (reference sequence). The CDR3 is CVTPILGQKGVIAETQYF. CDR3 nucleotide sequence: TGCGTAACTCCAATTCTAGGGCAGAAAGGGGTCATAGCAGAGACCCAGTACTTC.

The chain employs TRBV10-1 and TRBJ1-1, with D tentatively TRBD1 (5 bases). Germline V gene data show CDR1 as WNHNN and CDR2 as SYGVQD (reference sequence). This CDR3 has 16 amino acids. Trimming took 8 bases from V and 1 from J, leaving 20 bases between them. CDR3 sequence reads: CASFHRQGAANTEAFF. The CDR3 coding sequence is TGCGCCAGCTTCCACAGGCAGGGCGCGGCGAACACTGAAGCTTTCTTT.